The T cell receptor beta chain described here comes from a study of graft-versus-host responses after intestinal transplantation. On the study more broadly: Uniformly, recipients were administered anti-thymocyte globulin induction with subsequent tacrolimus and steroids for approximately three years. Broader study findings: GvH clones turned up in recipient marrow; some had shown up first in ileum or blood.

Comments on this clone: The target antigen is unknown.

Libraries were prepared by immunoSEQ multiplex PCR; TCRdb keeps only in-frame clonotypes and omits some of them. The top ten clones hold 0.11% of a sample with 70,000 to 95,000 clones, roughly 88% of them seen once. The V end lost 1 base, the J end lost 4 bases, and 13 bases lay between the germline ends. The CDR3 has 15 residues. Germline V lookup: CDR1 MNHNS, CDR2 SASEGT. The chain has TRBV6-1 and TRBJ1-2, with D tentatively TRBD1 (6 bases). The specimen comprised unstimulated CD4+ T cells sorted from spleen or lymph node cells, sampled before intestinal transplant. The sequence was collected from a human donor who received an intestinal transplant. The chain's CDR3 is CASSEGEGVGYGYTF. The CDR3 DNA follows: TGTGCCAGCAGTGAAGGGGAGGGGGTCGGCTATGGCTACACCTTC.